This T cell receptor beta chain was profiled in a study of blood T cells in healthy people across ages. Findings and caveats of the study: A greater number of naive CD4+ cells and higher diversity distinguished long-lived donors from aged donors.

V lost 4 bases and J lost 6, with 12 bases in between. This CDR3 has 13 amino acids. In its sample, this clonotype was seen a few times. The antigen is unknown. Using a J-beta primer mix together with a sample-barcoded 5' primer, a second PCR was run for roughly 6 to 12 cycles. TCRdb redid the calling of the 5' RACE reads with MiXCR, one entry per CDR3 protein. The profile covers around 990,000 distinct CDR3 sequences, with 20% to 25% appearing a single time and approximately 0.79% taken by the ten largest. Each sample gave at least 6.5 million isolated PBMCs. These data were also reused for a study on T cells of mothers and their children.

This sequence joins TRBV12-3 or TRBV12-4 and TRBJ1-1; D gene ambiguous. The sequenced sample consisted of blood. The sequence was collected from a girl aged 2 to 9 in good health. In nucleotides, the CDR3 is TGTGCCAGCAGTTGGCGGGTAGGACCTGAAGCTTTCTTT. Translation gives CASSWRVGPEAFF.